The 20 T cell receptor beta chains given below trace back to one sample, sequenced in a study of shared clonotypes between healthy human individuals. Terminally differentiated effector memory CD45RA+ cells were excluded by CCR7 positive selection of CD45RO-negative cells. Libraries were prepared by immunoSEQ multiplex PCR; TCRdb keeps only in-frame clonotypes and omits some of them. The repertoire includes 560,000 or so clones, about 96% of them detected once, and around 0.1% sits in the top ten. What was sequenced was naive CD8+ T cells sorted from blood. All receptors come from a woman younger than 45 in good health.

This chain links TRBV28 with TRBJ2-7; D possibly corresponds to TRBD1 (5 bases). Trimming cost V 3 bases and J 3 bases, with 12 bases left between them. The CDR3 runs to 14 residues. Germline CDR1 and CDR2: MDHEN and SYDVKM. DNA for the CDR3: TGTGCCAGCAGTTTTTCCAGGGTCAACTACGAGCAGTACTTC. Its protein is CASSFSRVNYEQYF.

V is TRBV11-2 and J is TRBJ2-5; D possibly corresponds to TRBD2 (7 bases). Germline loops: CDR1 SGHAT, CDR2 FQNNGV. Trimming took 5 bases from V and 0 from J, leaving 19 bases between them. The CDR3 is made up of 17 amino acids. The CDR3 coding sequence is TGTGCCAGCAGCCGGGGAGGGGGGTCAAAGAACCAAGAGACCCAGTACTTC. It codes for CASSRGGGSKNQETQYF.

Worth noting for this clone: This specimen includes other DNA sequences encoding the same CDR3. The chain combines TRBV2 with TRBJ2-7, with a tentative D call TRBD2 (5 bases). The CDR3 spans 13 residues. Germline V lookup: CDR1 SNHLY, CDR2 FYNNEI. The V and J ends lost 4 bases and 0 bases respectively, with 7 bases between them. The CDR3 sequence: CASSGGVSYEQYF. The CDR3 DNA is TGTGCCAGCAGTGGGGGAGTCTCCTACGAGCAGTACTTC.

The V gene is TRBV10-1, the J gene TRBJ2-7; 10 bases align to TRBD2. The CDR3 totals 15 residues. The germline V gene encodes CDR1 WNHNN and CDR2 SYGVQD (reference sequence). V lost 2 bases and J lost 3; bases outside the gene matches: 4. The CDR3 region is CASSEGLAGVYEQYF. CDR3 nucleotides: TGCGCCAGCAGTGAGGGGCTAGCGGGAGTCTACGAGCAGTACTTC.

The chain combines TRBV15 with TRBJ1-2; a weak D match, TRBD1 (5 bases). Germline V lookup: CDR1 LNHNV, CDR2 YYDKDF (reference sequence). The germline V and J ends were trimmed by 0 bases and 6 bases, with 8 bases remaining between them. CDR3 length equals 13 residues. The CDR3 DNA follows: TGTGCCACCAGCAGAGATTGGGGGGATGGCTACACCTTC. Its translation is CATSRDWGDGYTF. The complete variable domain, with remaining parts taken from reference TRBV15 and TRBJ1-2, reads DAMVIQNPRYQVTQFGKPVTLSCSQTLNHNVMYWYQQKSSQAPKLLFHYYDKDFNNEADTPDNFQSRRPNTSFCFLDIRSPGLGDTAMYLCATSRDWGDGYTFGSGTRLTVV.

Only one count was recorded for this clone. This chain joins TRBV2 and TRBJ2-2; 8 bases match TRBD1. The CDR3 sequence is 17 residues long. Looked up from germline, CDR1 is SNHLY and CDR2 is FYNNEI. The V gene end was trimmed by 1 base and the J gene end by 4 bases; junction bases not matched to a gene: 8. CDR3 sequence: CASSEGWRTGSTGELFF. The CDR3 nucleotides are TGTGCCAGCAGTGAAGGTTGGAGGACAGGGAGCACCGGGGAGCTGTTTTTT.

This clone came up once. The chain carries TRBV5-5 and TRBJ2-7, with 8 bases matching TRBD1. Germline assignment: CDR1 SGHKS and CDR2 YYEKEE (reference sequence). Trimming at V came to 0 bases and at J to 4 bases, leaving 9 bases not matched to a gene. The CDR3 is 16 residues long. The CDR3 loop reads CASSLAGSGGRYEQYF. CDR3 bases: TGTGCCAGCAGCTTGGCCGGGTCAGGGGGCCGTTACGAGCAGTACTTC.

There are a few counts of this clone. The V call is TRBV7-6, the J call TRBJ2-7; D possibly matches TRBD1 or TRBD2 (5 bases each). The CDR3 is 14 residues long. V dropped 5 bases and J dropped 7 bases, with 18 bases sitting between them. Germline CDR1 is SGHVS and CDR2 is FNYEAQ. This CDR3 is CASSRWGKADEQYF. As DNA, the CDR3 is TGTGCCAGCAGCCGATGGGGGAAGGCGGATGAGCAGTACTTC. The variable domain in full, completed from reference TRBV7-6 and TRBJ2-7, reads GAGVSQSPRYKVTKRGQDVALRCDPISGHVSLYWYRQALGQGPEFLTYFNYEAQQDKSGLPNDRFSAERPEGSISTLTIQRTEQRDSAMYRCASSRWGKADEQYFGPGTRLTVT.

This chain joins TRBV19 and TRBJ2-3; D remains ambiguous. CDR3 size: 13 residues. CDR1 and CDR2 (germline): LNHDA, SQIVND (reference sequence). V was pared by 4 bases and J by 2 bases, with 7 bases between. CDR3 sequence: CASSTSFTDTQYF. The CDR3, as DNA: TGTGCCAGTAGTACCTCGTTCACAGATACGCAGTATTTT.

The chain carries TRBV27 and TRBJ2-7; TRBD2 matches 7 bases. The CDR3 totals 13 residues. Germline values: CDR1 MNHEY, CDR2 SMNVEV (reference sequence). V was clipped by 2 bases and J by 5 bases; unmatched bases: 3. The CDR3 nucleotides read TGTGCCAGCAGTTTAGGCGGGAGCAACGAGCAGTACTTC. It yields the protein CASSLGGSNEQYF.

The V gene is TRBV28, the J gene TRBJ1-5; 8 nucleotides align to TRBD1. The germline V gene has CDR1 MDHEN and CDR2 SYDVKM. V shed 4 bases and J 4 bases; nucleotides not matched to a gene: 6. The CDR3 is made up of 15 amino acids. CDR3 nucleotide sequence: TGTGCCAGCAGTTCCCAGGGGGCCCTTAATCAGCCCCAGCATTTT. This gives the protein CASSSQGALNQPQHF. The whole variable domain, filled in from reference TRBV28 and TRBJ1-5, reads DVKVTQSSRYLVKRTGEKVFLECVQDMDHENMFWYRQDPGLGLRLIYFSYDVKMKEKGDIPEGYSVSREKKERFSLILESASTNQTSMYLCASSSQGALNQPQHFGDGTRLSIL.

This chain uses TRBV19 with TRBJ2-7, with a tentative D call TRBD1 (5 bases). V shed 1 base and J shed 2 bases, with 9 bases lying between them. This CDR3 has 14 amino acids. Germline V CDR1 and CDR2: LNHDA, SQIVND (reference sequence). The CDR3: CASSIGAGPYEQYF. The CDR3 region has the DNA TGTGCCAGTAGTATAGGTGCAGGGCCCTACGAGCAGTACTTC.

The gene calls are TRBV28 and TRBJ1-1; D ambiguous. In germline, CDR1 is MDHEN, CDR2 SYDVKM. This CDR3 is 15 amino acids long. Trimming cost V 5 bases and J 8 bases, with 21 bases left between them. Here the CDR3 reads CASSPPHTETREAFF. CDR3 DNA: TGTGCCAGCAGTCCCCCTCACACGGAAACTAGAGAAGCTTTCTTT.

J is TRBJ2-1 and V is TRBV10-2; 7 bases agree with TRBD2. This CDR3 has 16 residues. J was trimmed by 1 base and V by 6 bases; bases with no gene match: 9. The V gene's germline CDR1 is WSHSY and CDR2 SAAADI. DNA of the CDR3: TGCGCCAGCAGGGAGAGCGGGATAGGGTCCTACAATGAGCAGTTCTTC. Its protein is CASRESGIGSYNEQFF.

The V call is TRBV6-5, the J call TRBJ2-3, with D unresolved. Looked up from germline, CDR1 is MNHEY and CDR2 is SVGAGI. This CDR3 has 15 amino acids. The ends were cut back, 0 bases at V and 4 bases at J, with 11 bases in the middle. This CDR3 reads CASSYSGLKADTQYF. The CDR3 DNA reads as TGTGCCAGCAGTTACTCAGGCCTCAAGGCAGATACGCAGTATTTT.

This sequence joins TRBV7-2 and TRBJ2-7; D is possibly TRBD2 (5 bases). Germline V lookup: CDR1 SGHTA, CDR2 FQGNSA. V shed 3 bases and J shed 3 bases, with 24 bases lying between them. This CDR3 region has 18 residues. Written as DNA, the CDR3 is TGTGCCAGCAGCTTCCCGACCCGCTCAACCCGGACTTTCTACGAGCAGTACTTC. Amino acids: CASSFPTRSTRTFYEQYF.

CDR3 loop: CASSSLYDRPVYGYTF. CDR3 in DNA: TGTGCCAGCAGCTCCCTCTACGACAGGCCCGTCTATGGCTACACCTTC. The chain has TRBV9 and TRBJ1-2; possible D gene TRBD1, 6 bases. The V gene's germline CDR1 is SGDLS and CDR2 YYNGEE. The germline V and J ends were trimmed by 4 bases and 4 bases, with 20 bases remaining between them. This CDR3 spans 16 amino acids.

The rearrangement links TRBV28 to TRBJ2-1, with 9 nucleotides matching TRBD2. This CDR3 has 14 residues. V gave up 7 bases and J gave up 6 bases; unmatched junction bases: 7. Germline assignment: CDR1 MDHEN and CDR2 SYDVKM. The DNA for the CDR3 is TGTGCCAGCATTGGGGCGGGAGGGGGCAATGAGCAGTTCTTC. Its translation is CASIGAGGGNEQFF.

The V call is TRBV11-2, the J call TRBJ2-5, with D perhaps being TRBD1 or TRBD2 (5 bases each). The J call may be incorrect, as the DNA end agrees better with TRBJ2-7. The CDR3 extends over 15 amino acids. Per germline, CDR1 SGHAT and CDR2 FQNNGV. The CDR3 here is CASSFFGAASYEQYF. The CDR3 bases are TGTGCCAGCAGCTTCTTCGGGGCTGCGTCCTACGAGCAGTACTTC.

In this sample, this clone turned up once. The rearrangement uses TRBV4-1 and TRBJ1-1; possibly TRBD1 for D (6 bases). The ends were cut back, 0 bases at V and 5 bases at J, with 16 bases in the middle. The CDR3 has 16 residues. CDR1 and CDR2 (germline): MGHRA, YSYEKL. Written as DNA, the CDR3 is TGCGCCAGCAGCCAAGAGGCTTACAGGGCTGGGACTGAAGCTTTCTTT. Residues: CASSQEAYRAGTEAFF.